This TCR beta chain was profiled in a study of shared clonotypes between healthy human individuals. CD45RO-negative, CCR7-positively selected cells formed the naive CD8 fraction, excluding terminally differentiated effector memory CD45RA+ cells. Profiled with immunoSEQ multiplex PCR; TCRdb holds only in-frame clones, not every one. The sample includes millions of clones, more than 85% seen only once; the top ten take more than 1.5%. Deletions cut 4 bases from V and 2 bases from J, with 15 bases between. Germline CDR1 is MGHRA and CDR2 is YSYEKL. CDR3 length: 15 amino acids. The chain combines TRBV4-1 with TRBJ2-7; a weak D match, TRBD1 (6 bases). The specimen was naive CD8+ T cells from PBMCs. This TCR was sampled from a man younger than 30 in good health. Some clones in this sample may be carry-over from other donors' samples. The CDR3 sequence is CASSPDDRLTYEQYF. CDR3 nucleotides: TGCGCCAGCAGCCCGGATGACAGGTTAACCTACGAGCAGTACTTC.